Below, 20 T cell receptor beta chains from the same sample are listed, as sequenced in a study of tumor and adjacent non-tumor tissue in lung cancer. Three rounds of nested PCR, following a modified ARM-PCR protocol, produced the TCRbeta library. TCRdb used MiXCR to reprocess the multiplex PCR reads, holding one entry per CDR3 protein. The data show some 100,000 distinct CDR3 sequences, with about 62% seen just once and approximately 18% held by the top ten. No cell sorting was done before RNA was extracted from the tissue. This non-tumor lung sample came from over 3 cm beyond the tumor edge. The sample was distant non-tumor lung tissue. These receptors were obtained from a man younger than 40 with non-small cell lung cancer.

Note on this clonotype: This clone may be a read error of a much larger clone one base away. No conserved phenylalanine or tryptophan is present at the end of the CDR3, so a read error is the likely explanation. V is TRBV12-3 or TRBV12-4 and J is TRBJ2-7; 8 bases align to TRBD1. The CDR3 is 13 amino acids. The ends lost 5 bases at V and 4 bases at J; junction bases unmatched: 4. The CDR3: CASSRTGRYEQYL. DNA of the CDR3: TGTGCCAGCAGTCGGACAGGGAGATACGAGCAGTACTTA.

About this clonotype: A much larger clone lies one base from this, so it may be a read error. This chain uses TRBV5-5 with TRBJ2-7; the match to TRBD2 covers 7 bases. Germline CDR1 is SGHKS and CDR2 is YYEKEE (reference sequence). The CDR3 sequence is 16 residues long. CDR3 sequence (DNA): TGTGTCAGCAGCTTGGGAGCGGGGACGGGGGGCTACGAGCAGTACTTC. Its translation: CVSSLGAGTGGYEQYF.

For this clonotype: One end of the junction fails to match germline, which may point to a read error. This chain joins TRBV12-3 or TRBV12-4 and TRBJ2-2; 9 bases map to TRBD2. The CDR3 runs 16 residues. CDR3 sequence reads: CGSSPTGTSRTGEPFF. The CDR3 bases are TGTGGCAGCAGTCCTACAGGGACTAGCAGGACCGGGGAGCCGTTTTTT.

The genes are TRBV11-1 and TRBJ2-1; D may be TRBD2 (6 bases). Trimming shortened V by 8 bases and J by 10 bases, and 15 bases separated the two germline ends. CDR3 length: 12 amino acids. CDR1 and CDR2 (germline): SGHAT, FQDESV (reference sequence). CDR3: CASDAGPTEQFF. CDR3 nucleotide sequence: TGTGCCAGCGACGCGGGACCCACCGAGCAGTTCTTC.

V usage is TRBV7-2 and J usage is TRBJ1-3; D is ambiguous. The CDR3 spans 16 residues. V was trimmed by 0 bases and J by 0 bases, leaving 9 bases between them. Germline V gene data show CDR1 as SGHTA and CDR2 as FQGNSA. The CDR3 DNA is TGTGCCAGCAGCTTAGCGTCCGCGGGCTCTGGAAACACCATATATTTT. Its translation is CASSLASAGSGNTIYF.

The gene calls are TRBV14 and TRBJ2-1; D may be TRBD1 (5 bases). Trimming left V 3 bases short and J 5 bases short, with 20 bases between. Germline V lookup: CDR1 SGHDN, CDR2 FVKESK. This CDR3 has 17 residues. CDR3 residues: CASSHQDSRRQNNEQFF. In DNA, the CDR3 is TGTGCCAGCAGCCACCAAGATAGTAGGAGACAGAACAATGAGCAGTTCTTC.

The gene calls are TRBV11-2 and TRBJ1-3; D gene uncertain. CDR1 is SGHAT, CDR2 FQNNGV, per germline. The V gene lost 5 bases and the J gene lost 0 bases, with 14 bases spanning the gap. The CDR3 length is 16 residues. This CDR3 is CASSRGRSHSGNTIYF. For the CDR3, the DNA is TGTGCCAGCAGCCGTGGACGGAGTCACTCTGGAAACACCATATATTTT.

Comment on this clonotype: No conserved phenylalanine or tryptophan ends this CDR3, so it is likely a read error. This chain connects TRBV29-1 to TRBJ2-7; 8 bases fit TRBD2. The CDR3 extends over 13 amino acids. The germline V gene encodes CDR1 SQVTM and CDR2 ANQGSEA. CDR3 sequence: CSVSGSLSYGQYL. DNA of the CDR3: TGCAGCGTTAGCGGGAGTCTTTCCTACGGGCAGTACCTC.

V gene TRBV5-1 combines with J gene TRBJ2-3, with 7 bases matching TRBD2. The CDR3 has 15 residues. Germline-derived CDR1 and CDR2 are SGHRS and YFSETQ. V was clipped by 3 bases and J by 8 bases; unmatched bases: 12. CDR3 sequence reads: CASSSGLMGVVTQYF. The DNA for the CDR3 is TGCGCCAGCAGCTCGGGACTAATGGGAGTAGTTACGCAGTATTTT.

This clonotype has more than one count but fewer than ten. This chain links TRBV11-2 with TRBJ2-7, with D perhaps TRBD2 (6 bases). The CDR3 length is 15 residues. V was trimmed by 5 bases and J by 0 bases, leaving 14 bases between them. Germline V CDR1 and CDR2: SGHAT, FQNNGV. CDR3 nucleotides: TGTGCCAGCAGCCGTCCCCAGGAGGGCTCCTACGAGCAGTACTTC. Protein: CASSRPQEGSYEQYF.

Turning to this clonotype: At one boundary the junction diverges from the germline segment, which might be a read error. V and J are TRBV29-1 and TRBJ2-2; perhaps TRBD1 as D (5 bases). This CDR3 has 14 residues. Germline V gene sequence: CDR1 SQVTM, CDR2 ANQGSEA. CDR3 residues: CSALWGVNTRELFF. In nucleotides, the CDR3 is TGCAGCGCACTATGGGGCGTGAACACCAGGGAGCTGTTTTTT.

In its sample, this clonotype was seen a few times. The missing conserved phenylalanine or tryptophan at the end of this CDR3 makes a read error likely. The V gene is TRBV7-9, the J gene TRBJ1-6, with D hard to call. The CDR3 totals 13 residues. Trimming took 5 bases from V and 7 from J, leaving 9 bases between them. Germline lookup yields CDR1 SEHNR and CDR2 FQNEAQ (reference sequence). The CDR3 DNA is TGTGCCAGCAGCATGATCGACAATTCACCCCTCCACCTT. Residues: CASSMIDNSPLHL.

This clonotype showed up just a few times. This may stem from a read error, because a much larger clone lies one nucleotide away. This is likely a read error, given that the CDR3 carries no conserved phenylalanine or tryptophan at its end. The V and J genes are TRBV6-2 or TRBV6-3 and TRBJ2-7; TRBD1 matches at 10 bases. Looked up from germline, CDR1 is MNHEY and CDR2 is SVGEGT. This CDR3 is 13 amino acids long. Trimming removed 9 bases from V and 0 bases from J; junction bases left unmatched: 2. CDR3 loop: CASWDRGSYEQYL. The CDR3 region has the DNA TGTGCCAGTTGGGACAGGGGCTCCTACGAGCAGTACCTC.

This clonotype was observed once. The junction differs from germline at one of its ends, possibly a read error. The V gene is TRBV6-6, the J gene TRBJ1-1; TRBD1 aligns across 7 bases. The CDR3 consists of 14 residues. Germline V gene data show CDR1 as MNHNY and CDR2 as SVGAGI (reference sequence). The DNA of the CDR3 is TGTGCCAGCAGTTACAAAACCGACAGGGCTGAAGCTATCTTT. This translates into CASSYKTDRAEAIF.

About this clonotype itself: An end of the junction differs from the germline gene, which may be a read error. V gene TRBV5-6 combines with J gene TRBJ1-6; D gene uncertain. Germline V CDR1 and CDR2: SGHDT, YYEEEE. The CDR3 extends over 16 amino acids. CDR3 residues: CATSLVSVPGNSPLHF. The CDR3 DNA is TGTGCCACCAGCTTGGTGTCGGTTCCGGGTAATTCACCCCTCCACTTT.

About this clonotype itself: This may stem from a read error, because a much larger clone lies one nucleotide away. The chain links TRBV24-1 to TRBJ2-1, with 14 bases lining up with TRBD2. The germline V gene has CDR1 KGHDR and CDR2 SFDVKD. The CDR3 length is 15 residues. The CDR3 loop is CDTSDPGTSGSEQFF. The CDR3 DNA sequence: TGTGACACCAGTGATCCCGGGACTAGCGGGAGTGAGCAGTTCTTC.

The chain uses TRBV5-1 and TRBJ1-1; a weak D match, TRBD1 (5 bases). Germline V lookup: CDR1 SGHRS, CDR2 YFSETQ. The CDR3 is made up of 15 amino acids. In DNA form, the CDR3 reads TGCGTCAGTAGCCCCTTAGGGACTTCGGGCACTGAAGCTTTCTTT. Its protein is CVSSPLGTSGTEAFF.

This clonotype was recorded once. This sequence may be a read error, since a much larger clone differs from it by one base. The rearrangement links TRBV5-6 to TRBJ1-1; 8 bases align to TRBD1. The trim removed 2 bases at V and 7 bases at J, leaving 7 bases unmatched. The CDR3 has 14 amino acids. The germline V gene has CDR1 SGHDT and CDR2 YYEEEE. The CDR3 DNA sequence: TGTGCCAGCAGCTTTGACAGGGGAGTAATTGAAGCTTTCTTT. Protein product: CASSFDRGVIEAFF.

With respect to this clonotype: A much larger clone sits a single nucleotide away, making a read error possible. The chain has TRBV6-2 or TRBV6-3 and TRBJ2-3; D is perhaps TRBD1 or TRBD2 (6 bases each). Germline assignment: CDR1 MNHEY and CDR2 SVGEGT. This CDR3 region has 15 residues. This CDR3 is CASSRGGLITDRQYF. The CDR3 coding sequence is TGTGCCAGCAGTCGAGGGGGACTCATCACAGATAGGCAGTATTTT.

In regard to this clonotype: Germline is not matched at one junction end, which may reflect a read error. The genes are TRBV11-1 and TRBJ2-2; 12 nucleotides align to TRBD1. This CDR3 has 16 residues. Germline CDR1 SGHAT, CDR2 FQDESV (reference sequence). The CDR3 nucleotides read TGTGCCAGCAGCTTAAAGGGACAGGGGGCGCGGCAGGAGCTGTTATTT. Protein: CASSLKGQGARQELLF.